The sample holds many counts of the clone carrying this TCR beta chain. The antigen remains unidentified. In germline, CDR1 is MDHEN, CDR2 SYDVKM. The CDR3 spans 14 residues. Trimming removed 3 bases at V and 5 bases at J, with 10 bases between. Amplified regions were TCR beta CDR3 sequences from RNA transcripts. The TCR CDR3 first-round RT-PCR relied on the HTBI primer set. One entry per CDR3 protein, called by TCRdb with MiXCR from the multiplex PCR reads. The table has hundreds of thousands of distinct CDR3 sequences, roughly 15% seen once. The data were obtained in a study of T cells in Graves' hyperthyroidism and ophthalmopathy. Study summary: Peripheral blood samples were taken at initial diagnosis, prior to any treatment. Study-wide results and caveats: Ophthalmopathy prediction by the model preceded onset by a median approximately 5.9 months. A model using 13 V-J features told ophthalmopathy apart from stable hyperthyroidism.

Sequences were obtained from blood. The V and J genes are TRBV28 and TRBJ1-4; no reliable D call. The sequence came from a woman between 18 and 29 years old with Graves' ophthalmopathy. In DNA, the CDR3 is TGTGCCAGCAGTTTGCGGGCCGAGAATGAAAAACTGTTTTTT. Protein sequence: CASSLRAENEKLFF.